This paragraph covers one T cell receptor (beta chain) sequence. This clonotype came up once. Its antigen remains unidentified. The record has no base qualities; no much larger clone is one base away. A lone read is weak support. Ends trimmed: V by 7 bases, J by 4 bases; bases unmatched to a gene: 6. The CDR3 spans 14 residues, from the cysteine through the phenylalanine. Left in the record is the CDR3 DNA by itself, 42 bases read in frame from the first base. These data belong to a study of CD8 T cells in Susac syndrome (dated by TCRdb to the late 2010s). Broadly, across the study: Of the Susac syndrome patients who were sequenced, six had clinically active disease and roughly eight were in clinical remission. At blood withdrawal, Susac syndrome patients were therapy-naive, treated with corticosteroids (with IVIg additionally given to some), or treated with IVIg alone. Whether CD8+ T cell activation and differentiation in Susac syndrome was antigen driven was tested using repertoire sequencing. The study at large found these results: In patients with Susac syndrome, the CD4+ T cell repertoire showed no detectable clonal expansion. The number of individuals in the TCR sequencing and HLA analysis was recognized as being relatively small.

Peripheral blood CD8+ and CD4+ T cells from healthy donors, Susac syndrome patients and multiple sclerosis patients were profiled using high-throughput TCR beta sequencing. Susac syndrome patients met recently defined diagnostic criteria for definite or probable disease. Bulk CD8+ and CD4+ T cells were purified by magnetic negative isolation, while CD8+ TEMRA cells were enriched using FACS. Blood was drawn into EDTA tubes, processed within 24 hours, and PBMCs were isolated by density gradient centrifugation. PBMCs intended for TCR sequencing were frozen in liquid nitrogen and were later thawed in a 37 degrees C water bath. Purity of sorted or isolated CD4+, CD8+ and CD8+ TEMRA cells was at least 90%. RNA was extracted using the RNeasy kit, and roughly 0.45 to 1 microgram was reverse transcribed with random hexamers. TCR beta CDR3 regions were amplified with the immunoSEQ multiplex PCR assay covering 54 Vbeta and 13 Jbeta segments. Bias from PCR amplification was corrected by using a synthetic template baseline for primer optimization and for computational correction. The original pipeline was this. Reads were annotated to V, D and J genes according to IMGT and were analyzed with immunoSEQ Analyzer, with only productive sequences retained. Clonality was calculated as one minus the Shannon entropy normalized by log2 of the number of productive unique sequences. Public and private clones were assessed among the 100 most prevalent clones of each patient and control. Susac-specific clones were defined as absent from healthy and MS cohorts, over a thousand published viral clones and other ImmuneACCESS disease sequences. The raw public data were reprocessed by TCRdb itself: fastp quality trimming at Q25, MiXCR clonotype calling, in-frame beta chains only. Each CDR3 protein appears once, grouped with its most common genes and DNA. These V and J calls derive from TCRdb rather than the authors' analysis. This sample gives 150,000 to 200,000 distinct CDR3 sequences in total; almost 96% of them show up just once. Jointly, the top ten make up around 0.096% of the sample.

The chain couples TRBV12-3 or TRBV12-4 to TRBJ2-1; 8 bases in the junction line up with TRBD2. Sequencing used CD4+ T cells from PBMCs. The clonotype was recovered from a human donor with Susac syndrome. The DNA is TGTGCCAGCACTCTCGGGGGGGGGTACAATGAGCAGTTCTTC. This translates into CASTLGGGYNEQFF.